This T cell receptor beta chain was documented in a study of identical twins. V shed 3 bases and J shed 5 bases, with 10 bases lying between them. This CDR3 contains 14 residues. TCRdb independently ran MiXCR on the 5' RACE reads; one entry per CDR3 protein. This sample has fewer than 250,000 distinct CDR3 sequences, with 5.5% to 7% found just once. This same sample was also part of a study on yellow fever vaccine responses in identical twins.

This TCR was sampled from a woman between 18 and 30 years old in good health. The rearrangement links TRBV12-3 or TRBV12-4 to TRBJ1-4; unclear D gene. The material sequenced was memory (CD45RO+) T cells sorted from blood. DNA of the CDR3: TGTGCCAGCAGTTTGGACCAGAGAAATGAAAAACTGTTTTTT. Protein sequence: CASSLDQRNEKLFF.